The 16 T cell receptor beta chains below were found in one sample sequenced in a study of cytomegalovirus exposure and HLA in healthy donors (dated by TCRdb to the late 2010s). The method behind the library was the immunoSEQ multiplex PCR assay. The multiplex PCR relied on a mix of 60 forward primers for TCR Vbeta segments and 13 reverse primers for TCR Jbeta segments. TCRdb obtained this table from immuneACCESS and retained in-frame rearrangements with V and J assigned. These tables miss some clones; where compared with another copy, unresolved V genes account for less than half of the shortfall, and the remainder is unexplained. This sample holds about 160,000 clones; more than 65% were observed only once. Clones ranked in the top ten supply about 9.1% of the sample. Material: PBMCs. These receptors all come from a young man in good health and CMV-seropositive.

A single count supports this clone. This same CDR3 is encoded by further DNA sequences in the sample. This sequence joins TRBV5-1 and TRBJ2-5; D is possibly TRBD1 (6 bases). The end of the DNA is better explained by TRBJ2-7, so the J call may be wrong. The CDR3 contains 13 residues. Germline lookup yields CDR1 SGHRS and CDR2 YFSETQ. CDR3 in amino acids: CASSSTGSYEQYF. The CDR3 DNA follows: TGCGCCAGCAGCTCCACAGGGTCCTACGAGCAGTACTTC.

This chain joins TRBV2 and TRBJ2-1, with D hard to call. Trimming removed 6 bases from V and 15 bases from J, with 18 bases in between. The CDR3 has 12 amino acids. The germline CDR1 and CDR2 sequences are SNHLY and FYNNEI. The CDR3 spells CASRSYRSPLFF. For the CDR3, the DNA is TGTGCCAGCAGATCGTACCGGTCACCGTTGTTCTTC.

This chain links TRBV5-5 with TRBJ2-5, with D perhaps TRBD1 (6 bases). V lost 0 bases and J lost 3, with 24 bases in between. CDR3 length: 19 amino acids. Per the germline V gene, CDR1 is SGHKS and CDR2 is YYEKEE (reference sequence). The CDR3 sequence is CASSLDRETHIRRKETQYF. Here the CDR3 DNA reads TGTGCCAGCAGCTTGGACAGGGAGACTCACATTAGGAGGAAAGAGACCCAGTACTTC.

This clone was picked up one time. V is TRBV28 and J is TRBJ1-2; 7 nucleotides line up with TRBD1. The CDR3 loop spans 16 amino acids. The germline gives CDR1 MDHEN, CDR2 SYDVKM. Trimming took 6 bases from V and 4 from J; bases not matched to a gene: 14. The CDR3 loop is CASSPSLTGFGYGYTF. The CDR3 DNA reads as TGTGCCAGCAGCCCCTCCCTGACAGGGTTCGGCTATGGCTACACCTTC.

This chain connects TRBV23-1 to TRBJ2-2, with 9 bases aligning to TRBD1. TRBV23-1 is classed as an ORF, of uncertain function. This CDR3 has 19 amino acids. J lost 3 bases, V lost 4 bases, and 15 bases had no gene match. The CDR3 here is CASSPREQGALIYTGELFF. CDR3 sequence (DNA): TGCGCCAGCAGTCCGAGGGAACAGGGGGCTTTGATTTACACCGGGGAGCTGTTTTTT.

CDR3 DNA: TGCGCCAGCAGCAGCGGGGGACTAGCGGAAAACATTCAGTACTTC. It specifies CASSSGGLAENIQYF. The chain combines TRBV5-1 with TRBJ2-4, with 11 bases identical to TRBD2. CDR1 SGHRS and CDR2 YFSETQ come from the germline V gene. V was pared by 4 bases and J by 5 bases, with 5 bases of the junction left unmatched. This CDR3 is built from 15 residues. Full variable domain (missing parts from reference TRBV5-1 and TRBJ2-4): KAGVTQTPRYLIKTRGQQVTLSCSPISGHRSVSWYQQTPGQGLQFLFEYFSETQRNKGNFPGRFSGRQFSNSRSEMNVSTLELGDSALYLCASSSGGLAENIQYFGAGTRLSVL.

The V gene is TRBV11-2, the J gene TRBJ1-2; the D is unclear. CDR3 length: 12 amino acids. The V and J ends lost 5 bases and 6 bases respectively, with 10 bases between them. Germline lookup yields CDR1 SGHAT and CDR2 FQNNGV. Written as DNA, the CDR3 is TGTGCCAGCAGCCGACGACAAAATGGCTACACCTTC. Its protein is CASSRRQNGYTF.

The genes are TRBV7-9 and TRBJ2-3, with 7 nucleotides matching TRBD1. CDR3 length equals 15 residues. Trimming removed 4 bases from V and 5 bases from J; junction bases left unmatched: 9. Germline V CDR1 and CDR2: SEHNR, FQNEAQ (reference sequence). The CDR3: CASSSRQGSGDTQYF. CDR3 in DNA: TGTGCCAGCAGCTCGAGACAGGGATCCGGAGATACGCAGTATTTT.

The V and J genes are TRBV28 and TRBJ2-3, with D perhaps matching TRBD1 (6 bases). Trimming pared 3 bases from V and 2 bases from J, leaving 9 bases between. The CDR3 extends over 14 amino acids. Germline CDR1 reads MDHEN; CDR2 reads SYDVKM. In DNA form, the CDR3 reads TGTGCCAGCAGTTTCCGGACAGTCACAGATACGCAGTATTTT. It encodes CASSFRTVTDTQYF.

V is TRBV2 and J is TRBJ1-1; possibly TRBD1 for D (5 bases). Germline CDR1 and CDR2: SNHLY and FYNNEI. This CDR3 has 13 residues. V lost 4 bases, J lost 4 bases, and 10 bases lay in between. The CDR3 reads CASSVGGGTEAFF. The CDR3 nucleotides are TGTGCCAGCAGTGTTGGGGGGGGCACTGAAGCTTTCTTT.

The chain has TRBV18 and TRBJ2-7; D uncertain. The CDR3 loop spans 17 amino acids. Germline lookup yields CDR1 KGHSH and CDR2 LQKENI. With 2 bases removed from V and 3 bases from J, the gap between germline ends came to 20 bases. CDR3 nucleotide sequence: TGTGCCAGCTCACCAGGTCTTGGGCAACTTTACCGCTACGAGCAGTACTTC. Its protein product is CASSPGLGQLYRYEQYF. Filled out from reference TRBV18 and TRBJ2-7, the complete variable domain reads NAGVMQNPRHLVRRRGQEARLRCSPMKGHSHVYWYRQLPEEGLKFMVYLQKENIIDESGMPKERFSAEFPKEGPSILRIQQVVRGDSAAYFCASSPGLGQLYRYEQYFGPGTRLTVT.

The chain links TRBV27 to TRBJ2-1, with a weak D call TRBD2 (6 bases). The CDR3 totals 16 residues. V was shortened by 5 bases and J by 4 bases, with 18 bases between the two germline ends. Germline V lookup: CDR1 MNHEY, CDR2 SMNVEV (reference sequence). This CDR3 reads CASSPLTSGGYNEQFF. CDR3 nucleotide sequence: TGTGCCAGCAGTCCGCTGACTAGTGGGGGGTACAATGAGCAGTTCTTC.

CDR3 region: CASSFPGQGVNEKLFF. As DNA, the CDR3 is TGTGCCAGCAGCTTTCCGGGACAGGGTGTAAATGAAAAACTGTTTTTT. The genes are TRBV7-9 and TRBJ1-4, with TRBD1 matching 9 bases. The trim removed 3 bases at V and 5 bases at J, leaving 7 bases unmatched. This CDR3 is built from 16 residues. From germline, CDR1 is SEHNR and CDR2 FQNEAQ (reference sequence).

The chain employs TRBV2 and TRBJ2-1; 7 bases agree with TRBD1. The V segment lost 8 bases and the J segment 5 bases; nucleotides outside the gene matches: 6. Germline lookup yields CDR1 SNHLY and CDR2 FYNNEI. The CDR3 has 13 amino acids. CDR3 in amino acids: CASARDSNNEQFF. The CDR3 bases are TGTGCCAGCGCCCGGGACAGCAACAATGAGCAGTTCTTC.

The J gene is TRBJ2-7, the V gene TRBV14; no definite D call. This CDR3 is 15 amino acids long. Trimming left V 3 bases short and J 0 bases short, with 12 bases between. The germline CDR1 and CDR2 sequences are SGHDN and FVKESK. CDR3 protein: CASSHVGLSSYEQYF. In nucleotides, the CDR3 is TGTGCCAGCAGCCATGTGGGCCTGAGCTCCTACGAGCAGTACTTC.

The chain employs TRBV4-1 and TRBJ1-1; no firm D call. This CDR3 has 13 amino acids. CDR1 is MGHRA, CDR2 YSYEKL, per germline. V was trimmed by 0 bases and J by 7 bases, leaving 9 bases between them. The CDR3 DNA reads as TGCGCCAGCAGCCAAGATCGAGAAAATGAAGCTTTCTTT. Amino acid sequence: CASSQDRENEAFF.